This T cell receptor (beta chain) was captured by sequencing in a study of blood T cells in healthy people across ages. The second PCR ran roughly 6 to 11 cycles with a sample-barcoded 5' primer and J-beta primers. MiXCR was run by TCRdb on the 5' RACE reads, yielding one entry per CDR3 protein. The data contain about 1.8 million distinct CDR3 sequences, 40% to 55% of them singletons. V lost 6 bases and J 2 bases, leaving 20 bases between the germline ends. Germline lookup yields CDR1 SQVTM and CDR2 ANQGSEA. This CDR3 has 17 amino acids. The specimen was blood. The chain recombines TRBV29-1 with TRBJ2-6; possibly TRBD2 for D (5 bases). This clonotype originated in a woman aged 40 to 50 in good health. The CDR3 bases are TGCAGCGTCCGAGAGGGATTAGGGAAGGCTGGGGCCAACGTCCTGACTTTC. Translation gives CSVREGLGKAGANVLTF.